The 3 T cell receptor beta chains given below trace back to one sample, sequenced in a study of blood T cell repertoires in COVID-19. Method: immunoSEQ multiplex PCR; TCRdb's copy keeps in-frame clones and lacks some. The repertoire holds more than 65,000 clones, with about 90% as singletons. The sequenced sample was peripheral blood. The receptors derive from a human donor in a cohort sampled during active COVID-19.

The rearrangement links TRBV13 to TRBJ1-2; the match to TRBD1 covers 8 bases. V dropped 0 bases and J dropped 0; count of bases not matched to a gene: 12. The CDR3 totals 19 residues. In germline, CDR1 is PRHDT, CDR2 FYEKMQ (reference sequence). This CDR3 is CASSLGTGQGGRSNYGYTF. In nucleotides, the CDR3 is TGTGCCAGCAGCTTAGGCACAGGACAGGGAGGGAGGTCTAACTATGGCTACACCTTC.

In its sample, this clone was seen once. J is TRBJ1-5 and V is TRBV7-2; tentatively, D is TRBD1 (5 bases). Trimming took off 6 bases at V and 2 bases at J, with 14 bases between the two ends. This CDR3 has 15 amino acids. Per germline, CDR1 SGHTA and CDR2 FQGNSA. The DNA for the CDR3 is TGTGCCAGCAGTTGGACACCCCGGGGCAATCAGCCCCAGCATTTT. Translating it yields CASSWTPRGNQPQHF.

V is TRBV3-1 (or the pseudogene TRBV3-2) and J is TRBJ2-7; 7 nucleotides agree with TRBD1. The V gene end was trimmed by 4 bases and the J gene end by 2 bases; junction bases not matched to a gene: 5. Germline CDR1 is LGHDT and CDR2 is YNNKEL (reference sequence). The CDR3 is 14 amino acids. Here the CDR3 reads CASSLGTDTYEQYF. For the CDR3, the DNA is TGTGCCAGCAGCCTAGGGACAGATACCTACGAGCAGTACTTC.